What follows are 11 T cell receptor beta chains derived from one specimen sequenced in a study of CXCR3-negative and CXCR3-positive naive CD8 T cells. Their antigens remain unidentified. The study made its TRB cDNA libraries by 5' RACE, adding UMI labels. Using the 5' RACE reads, TCRdb records one entry per CDR3 protein without DNA. The sample has fewer than 65,000 distinct CDR3 sequences. Study findings and constraints: More hydrophobic TRB CDR3s were found in CXCR3-positive naive cells than in CXCR3-negative naive cells.

Sequencing was done on a sample of naive CXCR3+ CD8+ T cells from blood. Indicated subset: CD45RO-CCR7+CD27+CD95- naive CD8+ T cells expressing CXCR3 (TNR3+). Receptors were obtained from a human donor in good health. Some clones in this sample may be carry-over from other donors' samples.

The V and J genes are TRBV28 and TRBJ2-2; TCRdb lists TRBD2, though no DNA is available to test this call. CDR3 length equals 14 residues. The germline gives CDR1 MDHEN, CDR2 SYDVKM. The CDR3 sequence: CASSSPDSEGELFF.

CDR3 region: CASSPREGVSEAFF. The rearrangement uses TRBV28 and TRBJ1-1; TCRdb indicates TRBD1, and absent DNA this call remains unverified. The CDR3 sequence is 14 residues long. Germline CDR1 and CDR2: MDHEN and SYDVKM.

The chain uses TRBV28 and TRBJ1-6; TCRdb's assignment of TRBD1 cannot be checked, as there is no DNA. Per the germline V gene, CDR1 is MDHEN and CDR2 is SYDVKM. This CDR3 has 15 amino acids. This chain's CDR3 is CASSLYGGGNSPLHF.

The genes are TRBV7-9 and TRBJ2-7. Germline V lookup: CDR1 SEHNR, CDR2 FQNEAQ (reference sequence). The CDR3 loop spans 13 amino acids. CDR3 protein: CASSLVWQDEQYF.

The chain joins TRBV12-3 or TRBV12-4 to TRBJ2-1; TCRdb outputs TRBD2, but without DNA this stays unchecked. CDR3 length: 16 amino acids. The CDR3 spells CASSFSAASSYNEQFF.

The V call is TRBV29-1, the J call TRBJ2-7. CDR1 is SQVTM and CDR2 is ANQGSEA in the germline V gene. This CDR3 contains 13 residues. CDR3 amino acids: CSVVSEETYEQYF.

The chain has TRBV6-2 or TRBV6-3 and TRBJ1-1. There are 16 residues in the CDR3. Germline loops: CDR1 MNHEY, CDR2 SVGEGT. Here the CDR3 reads CASSYTVGLKNTEGFF.

The rearrangement uses TRBV28 and TRBJ2-7. CDR1 MDHEN and CDR2 SYDVKM come from the germline V gene. The CDR3 spans 13 residues. CDR3 residues: CASSFSGPTEQYF.

The rearrangement joins TRBV27 to TRBJ2-7; the TCRdb D gene call, TRBD1, has no DNA to confirm it. From germline, CDR1 is MNHEY and CDR2 SMNVEV (reference sequence). The CDR3 length is 14 residues. The CDR3 loop is CATSGERSSYEQYF.

This chain joins TRBV7-3 and TRBJ1-2; the TCRdb D gene call, TRBD1, has no DNA to confirm it. In germline, CDR1 is SGHTA, CDR2 FQGTGA. The CDR3 is 13 amino acids. CDR3 residues: CASSLTTGDGYTF. Drawing the rest from reference TRBV7-3 and TRBJ1-2, the complete variable domain is GAGVSQTPSNKVTEKGKYVELRCDPISGHTALYWYRQSLGQGPEFLIYFQGTGAADDSGLPNDRFFAVRPEGSVSTLKIQRTERGDSAVYLCASSLTTGDGYTFGSGTRLTVV.

The chain links TRBV29-1 to TRBJ2-7. The CDR3 loop spans 11 amino acids. From germline, CDR1 is SQVTM and CDR2 ANQGSEA. CDR3 loop: CSVDLYGEQYF.